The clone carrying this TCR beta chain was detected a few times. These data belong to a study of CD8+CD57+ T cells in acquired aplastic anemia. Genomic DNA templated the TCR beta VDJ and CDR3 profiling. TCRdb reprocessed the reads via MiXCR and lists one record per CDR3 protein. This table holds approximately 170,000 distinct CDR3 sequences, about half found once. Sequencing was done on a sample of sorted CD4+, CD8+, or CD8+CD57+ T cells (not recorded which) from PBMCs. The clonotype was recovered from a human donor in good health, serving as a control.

The CDR3 loop reads CSASPYSAGRETQYF. The DNA of the CDR3 is TGCAGTGCTTCCCCGTATAGCGCGGGAAGAGAGACCCAGTACTTC. This chain joins TRBV20-1 and TRBJ2-5; D is perhaps TRBD2 (6 bases). Trimming left V 5 bases short and J 4 bases short, with 20 bases between. Germline CDR1 is DFQATT and CDR2 is SNEGSKA (reference sequence). CDR3 size: 15 residues.